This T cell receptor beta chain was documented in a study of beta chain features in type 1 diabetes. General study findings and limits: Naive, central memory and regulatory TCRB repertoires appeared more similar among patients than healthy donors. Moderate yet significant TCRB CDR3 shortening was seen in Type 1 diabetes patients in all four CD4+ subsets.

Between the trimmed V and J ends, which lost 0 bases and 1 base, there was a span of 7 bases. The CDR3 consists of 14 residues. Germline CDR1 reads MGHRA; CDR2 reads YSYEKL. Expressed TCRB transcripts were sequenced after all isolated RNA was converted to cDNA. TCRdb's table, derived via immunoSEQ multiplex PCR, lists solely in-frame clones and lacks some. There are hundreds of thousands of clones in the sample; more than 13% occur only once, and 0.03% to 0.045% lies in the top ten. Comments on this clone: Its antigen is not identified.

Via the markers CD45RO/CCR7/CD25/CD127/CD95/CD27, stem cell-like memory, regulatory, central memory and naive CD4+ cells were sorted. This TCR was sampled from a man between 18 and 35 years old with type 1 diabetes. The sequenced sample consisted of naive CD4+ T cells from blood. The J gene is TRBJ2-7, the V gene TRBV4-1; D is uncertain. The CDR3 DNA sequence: TGCGCCAGCAGCCAAGAGGCTAGTTCCTACGAGCAGTACTTC. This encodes CASSQEASSYEQYF.